Below, one T cell receptor (beta chain) is given with its context. The data belong to a study of blood T cell repertoires in COVID-19. Study-wide background: Spain, Italy and the United States supplied samples that represented acute and convalescent COVID-19.

The germline V gene encodes CDR1 MNHEY and CDR2 SMNVEV (reference sequence). The trim removed 5 bases at V and 6 bases at J, leaving 11 bases unmatched. The CDR3 consists of 15 residues. In the study's own analysis: Reference gene primer amplification in the assay estimated nucleated cell counts. TCRdb's table, derived via immunoSEQ multiplex PCR, lists solely in-frame clones and lacks some. The V and J calls and clone size were taken over from that table, and D and trimming were inferred from the DNA. The data show roughly 120,000 clones, about 85% seen once. Sequencing was performed on peripheral blood. The receptor was isolated from a man in his fifties or sixties with acute or convalescent COVID-19. This rearrangement joins TRBV27 to TRBJ2-7; TRBD1 matches at 9 bases. The CDR3 region is CASSHRGQGRSEQYF. Written as DNA, the CDR3 is TGTGCCAGCAGTCACCGGGGACAGGGCCGGAGCGAGCAGTACTTC.